This T cell receptor (beta chain) was identified during a study of beta chain features in type 1 diabetes listed by TCRdb under 2018. Broadly, across the study: Patients and healthy donors did not differ in mean age, gender distribution, total cell number or subset yield. Across all samples, almost 110 million sorted cells were examined, and cell number per subset correlated strongly with RNA yield. In the study, recently diagnosed type 1 diabetes patients and matched healthy donors were compared on the TCRB repertoires of their sorted circulating CD4+ T cell subsets. Regulatory and stem cell-like memory subsets were obtained from only 8 patients and roughly 8 healthy donors, while naive and central memory subsets were obtained from all 28 donors. What the study reported, not specific to this receptor: Because cDNA rather than genomic DNA was sequenced, highly expressing activated cells could have been over-represented, although no difference in activation and CD3 levels was found between groups. Only small numbers of individuals were included in the HLA sub-analyses, which left unresolved whether HLA type had any influence on TCRB rearrangement. A moderate but significant shortening of TCRB CDR3 length was observed in type 1 diabetes patients in all four CD4+ subsets. At VDJ recombination sites, type 1 diabetes patients had fewer insertions and more deleted nucleotides, which implies abnormalities in thymic rearrangement. Shorter templates might be favored by PCR, yet because patient and control samples were amplified and corrected together, any such skew would affect both groups equally. Naive, central memory and regulatory TCRB repertoires appeared to be more similar among patients than among healthy donors.

Each donor gave one peripheral blood draw, roughly 0.12 L on average, collected into heparinised tubes. Naive, central memory, regulatory and stem cell-like memory CD4+ T cells were sorted on a BD FACSAria II using a panel including CD45RO, CCR7, CD25, CD127, CD95 and CD27. A purity above 98% was achieved for all sorted populations. PBMCs were isolated right away by Lymphoprep density gradient centrifugation and were stained directly, without culture. So that batch effects would be minimized, each experiment stained and sorted samples in pairs, pairing one healthy donor with one patient. The High Capacity cDNA Reverse Transcription Kit was used to reverse transcribe all of the isolated RNA, meaning that expressed TCRB transcripts were what got sequenced. Deep immunoSEQ sequencing was performed on naive, central memory and regulatory T cell samples, with an average of around 3.4 million total reads per sample. Sorted cells were lysed in RLT buffer, and RNA was extracted using DNase-treated RNeasy Micro or Mini kits according to cell number. To prevent cross-contamination, each cell subset was processed individually, whereas patient and healthy donor samples were processed jointly. The immunoSEQ multiplex PCR was used to amplify TCRB sequences from cDNA, yielding 87-bp fragments that span the CDR3 region. Sequencing of the amplicons was done on the Illumina HiSeq platform. The study's processing was this. PCR bias was corrected computationally using synthetic template baselines, and reads within Hamming distance 2 were collapsed, with unmergeable singletons discarded. Reads were aligned against IMGT so that V, D and J genes, CDR3 length and insertions or deletions at six rearrangement sites could be assigned. Within each subset, clonotype counts were normalized to sorted cell number, and only after that were true diversity and Gini coefficients computed with the tcR R package. The overlap coefficient, calculated on TCRB nucleotide sequences, was used to quantify repertoire sharing. Out-of-frame TCRB sequences from naive cells were analyzed as a proxy for the pre-selection repertoire. The table was pulled from immuneACCESS by TCRdb, which kept in-frame rearrangements only. Such tables lose some clones; where checked, under half of the loss comes from unresolved V genes, and the rest has no known cause. The V and J calls and clone size are taken from that table; D and trimming were inferred from the DNA. For this sample there are 250,000 or so clones; 14% appear just once. The leading ten clones occupy 0.019% of the sample.

This clone was counted between two and nine times. Its antigen is still unknown. Nothing much larger sits one base from this clone, and base qualities are not available. Cut back by 0 bases and 7 bases, the V and J ends lie 17 bases apart. CDR1 and CDR2, looked up from the germline V gene, are SGDLS and YYNGEE. From the cysteine up to the phenylalanine, the CDR3 has a length of 15 residues. The sequence is cut down to CDR3 DNA, 45 bases in frame from base 1. The chain is made from TRBV9 and TRBJ2-7; a tentative D call is TRBD2 (5 bases match). Source material: naive CD4+ T cells from blood. What this sample's cell subset or site label stands for: true naive CD4+ T cells. The sequence came from a young man with type 1 diabetes. The sequence in DNA is TGTGCCAGCAGCGTAGGAAGCAGTGCCCTAGCTGAGCAGTACTTC. The translation is CASSVGSSALAEQYF.